What follows are 31 T cell receptor beta chains derived from one specimen sequenced in a study of T cell responses to AZD1222 COVID-19 vaccine. Sequencing was performed with immunoSEQ multiplex PCR; in TCRdb, only in-frame clones are kept and a portion is missing. The table records 95,000 to 150,000 clones, approximately 90% of them present only once. The specimen comprised peripheral blood, sampled 28 days after the second AZD1222 dose. These receptors all stem from an adult who received the AZD1222 COVID-19 vaccine.

The rearrangement uses TRBV15 and TRBJ1-1, with TRBD1 as a possible D gene (6 bases). V dropped 5 bases and J dropped 1 base, with 14 bases sitting between them. This CDR3 spans 15 amino acids. From germline, CDR1 is LNHNV and CDR2 YYDKDF (reference sequence). Here the CDR3 DNA reads TGTGCCACCAGCCTCGGACGGGGGGCGAACACTGAAGCTTTCTTT. This codes for CATSLGRGANTEAFF.

The chain employs TRBV6-2 or TRBV6-3 and TRBJ2-1; perhaps TRBD2 as D (6 bases). Germline CDR1 MNHEY, CDR2 SVGEGT. The length of the CDR3 is 15 residues. Trimming left V 0 bases short and J 1 base short, with 7 bases between. CDR3 sequence reads: CASSYSGGSYNEQFF. CDR3 nucleotides: TGTGCCAGCAGTTACTCGGGAGGATCCTACAATGAGCAGTTCTTC.

The chain recombines TRBV11-2 with TRBJ2-6; a possible D gene is TRBD2 (5 bases). Looked up from germline, CDR1 is SGHAT and CDR2 is FQNNGV. V lost 5 bases, J lost 2 bases, and 19 bases lay in between. CDR3 size: 18 residues. DNA for the CDR3: TGTGCCAGCAGCGAGAACGACTTGGAGGTTGCTGGGGCCAACGTCCTGACTTTC. Translated, it gives CASSENDLEVAGANVLTF. Variable domain in full (rest from reference TRBV11-2 and TRBJ2-6): EAGVAQSPRYKIIEKRQSVAFWCNPISGHATLYWYQQILGQGPKLLIQFQNNGVVDDSQLPKDRFSAERLKGVDSTLKIQPAKLEDSAVYLCASSENDLEVAGANVLTFGAGSRLTVL.

The chain combines TRBV6-2 or TRBV6-3 with TRBJ1-2; maybe TRBD1 (6 bases). This CDR3 contains 13 residues. Germline lookup yields CDR1 MNHEY and CDR2 SVGEGT. Trimming removed 2 bases at V and 8 bases at J, with 12 bases between. This CDR3 is CASSYLQGGGYTF. The CDR3 DNA reads as TGTGCCAGCAGTTACCTACAGGGTGGAGGCTACACCTTC.

The chain carries TRBV3-1 (or the pseudogene TRBV3-2) and TRBJ1-5, with 7 bases identical to TRBD1. This CDR3 spans 16 amino acids. The V gene's germline CDR1 is LGHDT and CDR2 YNNKEL (reference sequence). The ends lost 4 bases at V and 3 bases at J; junction bases unmatched: 9. CDR3 nucleotides: TGTGCCAGCAGCCGCGGGGGGGACAGTGTCAATCAGCCCCAGCATTTT. It specifies CASSRGGDSVNQPQHF.

The chain has TRBV27 and TRBJ2-3; D is unclear. The germline V gene encodes CDR1 MNHEY and CDR2 SMNVEV (reference sequence). V was pared by 2 bases and J by 2 bases, with 14 bases between. This CDR3 contains 16 residues. In nucleotides, the CDR3 is TGTGCCAGCAGTTTAACTACAAGACCTTCCACAGATACGCAGTATTTT. This sequence encodes CASSLTTRPSTDTQYF.

The chain carries TRBV18 and TRBJ2-2; D is uncertain. CDR1 KGHSH and CDR2 LQKENI come from the germline V gene. The CDR3 contains 15 residues. V was clipped by 6 bases and J by 1 base, with 12 bases between them. CDR3 sequence: CASSYRTGNTGELFF. The CDR3 nucleotides read TGTGCCAGCTCCTACCGAACTGGGAACACCGGGGAGCTGTTTTTT. The full variable domain, its missing parts supplied by reference TRBV18 and TRBJ2-2, is NAGVMQNPRHLVRRRGQEARLRCSPMKGHSHVYWYRQLPEEGLKFMVYLQKENIIDESGMPKERFSAEFPKEGPSILRIQQVVRGDSAAYFCASSYRTGNTGELFFGEGSRLTVL.

CDR3 nucleotide sequence: TGTGCCAGCTCACCACCGGCAGATATCTATGGCTACACCTTC. This sequence encodes CASSPPADIYGYTF. This chain joins TRBV18 and TRBJ1-2; D unclear. This CDR3 region has 14 residues. Trimming took off 0 bases at V and 4 bases at J, with 9 bases between the two ends. Germline assignment: CDR1 KGHSH and CDR2 LQKENI. The complete variable domain, with remaining parts taken from reference TRBV18 and TRBJ1-2, reads NAGVMQNPRHLVRRRGQEARLRCSPMKGHSHVYWYRQLPEEGLKFMVYLQKENIIDESGMPKERFSAEFPKEGPSILRIQQVVRGDSAAYFCASSPPADIYGYTFGSGTRLTVV.

The J gene is TRBJ2-3, the V gene TRBV4-1; D remains unclear. Between the trimmed V and J ends, which lost 3 bases and 0 bases, there was a span of 7 bases. CDR1 is MGHRA, CDR2 YSYEKL, per germline. CDR3 length: 14 amino acids. The CDR3 loop is CASSHQDSTDTQYF. The CDR3, as DNA: TGCGCCAGCAGCCACCAGGACAGCACAGATACGCAGTATTTT.

The gene calls are TRBV3-1 (or the pseudogene TRBV3-2) and TRBJ2-1, with 7 bases aligning to TRBD1. This CDR3 has 14 amino acids. Germline V gene lookup returns CDR1 LGHDT and CDR2 YNNKEL (reference sequence). The junction had 6 bases not matched to a gene; V was cut back by 6 bases and J by 4 bases. This CDR3 reads CASRGQSLYNEQFF. The CDR3 DNA sequence: TGTGCCAGCAGGGGACAGAGCTTGTACAATGAGCAGTTCTTC.

This clone was seen a single time. The V and J genes are TRBV28 and TRBJ1-2; TRBD1 agrees at 7 bases. In germline, CDR1 is MDHEN, CDR2 SYDVKM. V lost 5 bases to trimming and J lost 4 bases; unmatched junction nucleotides: 7. The CDR3 runs 14 residues. CDR3 amino acids: CASSVTGVFYGYTF. The CDR3 DNA is TGTGCCAGCAGTGTAACAGGGGTTTTCTATGGCTACACCTTC.

This sequence joins TRBV9 and TRBJ2-3, with 9 bases identical to TRBD2. Trimming removed 2 bases from V and 0 bases from J; junction bases left unmatched: 7. CDR1 and CDR2 (germline): SGDLS, YYNGEE. The CDR3 is made up of 17 amino acids. The CDR3 reads CASSVVSGGRSTDTQYF. The CDR3 region has the DNA TGTGCCAGCAGCGTGGTTAGCGGGGGCCGTAGCACAGATACGCAGTATTTT. Full variable domain (missing parts from reference TRBV9 and TRBJ2-3): DSGVTQTPKHLITATGQRVTLRCSPRSGDLSVYWYQQSLDQGLQFLIQYYNGEERAKGNILERFSAQQFPDLHSELNLSSLELGDSALYFCASSVVSGGRSTDTQYFGPGTRLTVL.

This clone was seen a handful of times. The V gene is TRBV2, the J gene TRBJ2-5; 12 bases fit TRBD2. This CDR3 region has 15 residues. V dropped 3 bases and J dropped 10; count of bases not matched to a gene: 9. CDR1 and CDR2 (germline): SNHLY, FYNNEI. In nucleotides, the CDR3 is TGTGCCAGCAGTGAGACTAGCGGGAGTTTGTTCGGCCAGTACTTC. Its translation: CASSETSGSLFGQYF.

The CDR3 region is CASSSFGDGTEQYF. CDR3 in DNA: TGTGCCAGCAGTTCATTTGGGGACGGCACCGAGCAGTACTTC. The V call is TRBV28, the J call TRBJ2-7; D may match TRBD1 or TRBD2 (5 bases each). The germline V and J ends were trimmed by 4 bases and 6 bases, with 16 bases remaining between them. Germline assignment: CDR1 MDHEN and CDR2 SYDVKM. This CDR3 comprises 14 residues.

The V and J genes are TRBV29-1 and TRBJ1-3, with no clear D. Germline V lookup: CDR1 SQVTM, CDR2 ANQGSEA. The V end was cut by 2 bases, the J end by 0 bases, with 5 bases between. The CDR3 extends over 13 amino acids. CDR3 protein: CSVEPSSGNTIYF. The DNA of the CDR3 is TGCAGCGTTGAACCCAGCTCTGGAAACACCATATATTTT.

The V call is TRBV5-1, the J call TRBJ1-1, with 7 bases fitting TRBD1. The CDR3 sequence is 16 residues long. The junction had 13 bases not matched to a gene; V was cut back by 4 bases and J by 4 bases. The germline V gene has CDR1 SGHRS and CDR2 YFSETQ. CDR3 region: CASSLQGGARGTEAFF. In DNA form, the CDR3 reads TGCGCCAGCAGCCTCCAGGGGGGGGCGAGGGGCACTGAAGCTTTCTTT.

About this clone: The junction shows a germline mismatch at one end, possibly a read error. The rearrangement joins TRBV15 to TRBJ1-2, with D possibly TRBD1 on 5 matching bases. The CDR3 runs to 12 residues. Germline V CDR1 and CDR2: LNHNV, YYDKDF (reference sequence). The CDR3 protein is CATSRDWGDRYF. The CDR3, as DNA: TGTGCCACCAGCAGAGATTGGGGCGACAGATACTTC.

The chain combines TRBV14 with TRBJ2-3, with 12 bases aligning to TRBD2. The CDR3 loop spans 17 amino acids. The V gene end was trimmed by 4 bases and the J gene end by 2 bases; junction bases not matched to a gene: 7. Looked up from germline, CDR1 is SGHDN and CDR2 is FVKESK. This chain's CDR3 is CASSRGLAGSITDTQYF. As DNA, the CDR3 is TGTGCCAGCAGCCGCGGACTAGCGGGGTCTATCACAGATACGCAGTATTTT.

The chain combines TRBV1 with TRBJ2-7. TRBV1 is designated a pseudogene. The CDR3 consists of 20 residues. CDR3 protein: CTSSQDDWVCGRSGGYEQYF. The CDR3 DNA reads as TGCACCAGCAGCCAAGACGATTGGGTTTGCGGGAGATCAGGGGGGTACGAGCAGTACTTC.

The chain links TRBV6-2 or TRBV6-3 to TRBJ2-7; the D is unclear. The CDR3 length is 16 residues. The V gene's germline CDR1 is MNHEY and CDR2 SVGEGT. Trimming shortened V by 6 bases and J by 1 base, and 19 bases separated the two germline ends. CDR3 DNA: TGTGCCAGCAGCCCCTCTGGGGTGATGGGGTCCTACGAGCAGTACTTC. Residues: CASSPSGVMGSYEQYF.

J is TRBJ1-2 and V is TRBV7-9, with 7 nucleotides matching TRBD1. V lost 5 bases, J lost 3 bases, and 6 bases stayed unmatched. CDR1 SEHNR and CDR2 FQNEAQ come from the germline V gene (reference sequence). This CDR3 region has 14 residues. The chain's CDR3 is CASSESGQYYGYTF. The CDR3 DNA follows: TGTGCCAGCAGCGAATCGGGACAGTACTATGGCTACACCTTC.

This chain joins TRBV28 and TRBJ2-7; D not certain. CDR3 length: 13 amino acids. Trimming removed 2 bases from V and 0 bases from J, with 5 bases in between. Germline CDR1 is MDHEN and CDR2 is SYDVKM. CDR3 region: CASSLPSSYEQYF. CDR3 coding DNA: TGTGCCAGCAGTTTACCTAGCTCCTACGAGCAGTACTTC. Full variable domain (outside the CDR3, taken from reference TRBV28 and TRBJ2-7): DVKVTQSSRYLVKRTGEKVFLECVQDMDHENMFWYRQDPGLGLRLIYFSYDVKMKEKGDIPEGYSVSREKKERFSLILESASTNQTSMYLCASSLPSSYEQYFGPGTRLTVT.

The chain combines TRBV2 with TRBJ1-1; TRBD1 is a possible D gene (5 bases). Per germline, CDR1 SNHLY and CDR2 FYNNEI. This CDR3 is built from 14 residues. V shed 4 bases and J shed 3 bases, with 12 bases lying between them. The CDR3 spells CASSGLRGDTEAFF. The DNA of the CDR3 is TGTGCCAGCAGTGGTCTAAGGGGTGACACTGAAGCTTTCTTT.

V and J are TRBV5-1 and TRBJ1-4; 10 bases map to TRBD1. CDR1 and CDR2 from the germline V gene are SGHRS and YFSETQ. The CDR3 runs to 18 residues. V shed 3 bases and J 3 bases; nucleotides not matched to a gene: 11. The CDR3 sequence: CASSWGPRDRGPNEKLFF. The CDR3 coding sequence is TGCGCCAGCAGCTGGGGACCCCGGGACAGGGGCCCTAATGAAAAACTGTTTTTT.

The count of this clone is one. The gene calls are TRBV5-6 and TRBJ1-1, with D perhaps TRBD1 (5 bases). This CDR3 comprises 14 residues. CDR1 is SGHDT, CDR2 YYEEEE, per germline. V gave up 0 bases and J gave up 6 bases, with 12 bases separating them. CDR3 residues: CASSLGLSGSEAFF. CDR3 sequence (DNA): TGTGCCAGCAGCTTGGGTTTGTCAGGGTCTGAAGCTTTCTTT.

The chain has TRBV7-8 and TRBJ1-1, with D hard to call. The CDR3 covers 15 residues. V lost 1 base, J lost 1 base, and 10 bases lay in between. In germline, CDR1 is SGHVS, CDR2 FQNEAQ. CDR3 in amino acids: CASSLVLAGNTEAFF. The DNA of the CDR3 is TGTGCCAGCAGCTTAGTGTTAGCGGGGAACACTGAAGCTTTCTTT. The variable domain in full, completed from reference TRBV7-8 and TRBJ1-1, reads GAGVSQSPRYKVAKRGQDVALRCDPISGHVSLFWYQQALGQGPEFLTYFQNEAQLDKSGLPSDRFFAERPEGSVSTLKIQRTQQEDSAVYLCASSLVLAGNTEAFFGQGTRLTVV.

The gene calls are TRBV2 and TRBJ2-7; tentative D call: TRBD1 (6 bases). Trimming took off 5 bases at V and 3 bases at J, with 23 bases between the two ends. CDR3 length: 17 residues. The germline V gene encodes CDR1 SNHLY and CDR2 FYNNEI. CDR3 in DNA: TGTGCCAGCAGTCCCTCGGGACAACCCGTGAAATTCTACGAGCAGTACTTC. Protein product: CASSPSGQPVKFYEQYF.

CDR3 region: CASSEEGHTEAFF. The DNA of the CDR3 is TGTGCCAGCAGTGAGGAGGGGCACACTGAAGCTTTCTTT. The chain is built from TRBV6-4 and TRBJ1-1; TRBD1 is a possible D gene (5 bases). The CDR3 has 13 residues. The ends were cut back, 3 bases at V and 3 bases at J, with 8 bases in the middle. Germline V gives CDR1 MRHNA, CDR2 SNTAGT.

V and J are TRBV5-1 and TRBJ1-1, with 11 bases aligning to TRBD1. After removal of 0 bases from V and 0 bases from J, the junction contained 1 base not matched to a gene. Germline-derived CDR1 and CDR2 are SGHRS and YFSETQ. The CDR3 length is 16 residues. The CDR3 reads CASSLGTGGMNTEAFF. For the CDR3, the DNA is TGCGCCAGCAGCTTGGGGACAGGGGGCATGAACACTGAAGCTTTCTTT.

The CDR3 region has the DNA TGTGCCAGCAGCCAAATGATGAGCTCCTACGAGCAGTACTTC. Its protein is CASSQMMSSYEQYF. J is TRBJ2-7 and V is TRBV3-1 (or the pseudogene TRBV3-2); no clear D. This CDR3 contains 14 residues. Germline V gives CDR1 LGHDT, CDR2 YNNKEL (reference sequence). V was trimmed by 2 bases and J by 0 bases, leaving 8 bases between them.

J is TRBJ1-4 and V is TRBV9; no definite D call. Germline CDR1 and CDR2: SGDLS and YYNGEE. V was pared by 4 bases and J by 0 bases, with 13 bases between. The CDR3 contains 16 residues. The CDR3 loop reads CASSPGVGATNEKLFF. The CDR3 bases are TGTGCCAGCAGCCCCGGGGTCGGGGCAACTAATGAAAAACTGTTTTTT.